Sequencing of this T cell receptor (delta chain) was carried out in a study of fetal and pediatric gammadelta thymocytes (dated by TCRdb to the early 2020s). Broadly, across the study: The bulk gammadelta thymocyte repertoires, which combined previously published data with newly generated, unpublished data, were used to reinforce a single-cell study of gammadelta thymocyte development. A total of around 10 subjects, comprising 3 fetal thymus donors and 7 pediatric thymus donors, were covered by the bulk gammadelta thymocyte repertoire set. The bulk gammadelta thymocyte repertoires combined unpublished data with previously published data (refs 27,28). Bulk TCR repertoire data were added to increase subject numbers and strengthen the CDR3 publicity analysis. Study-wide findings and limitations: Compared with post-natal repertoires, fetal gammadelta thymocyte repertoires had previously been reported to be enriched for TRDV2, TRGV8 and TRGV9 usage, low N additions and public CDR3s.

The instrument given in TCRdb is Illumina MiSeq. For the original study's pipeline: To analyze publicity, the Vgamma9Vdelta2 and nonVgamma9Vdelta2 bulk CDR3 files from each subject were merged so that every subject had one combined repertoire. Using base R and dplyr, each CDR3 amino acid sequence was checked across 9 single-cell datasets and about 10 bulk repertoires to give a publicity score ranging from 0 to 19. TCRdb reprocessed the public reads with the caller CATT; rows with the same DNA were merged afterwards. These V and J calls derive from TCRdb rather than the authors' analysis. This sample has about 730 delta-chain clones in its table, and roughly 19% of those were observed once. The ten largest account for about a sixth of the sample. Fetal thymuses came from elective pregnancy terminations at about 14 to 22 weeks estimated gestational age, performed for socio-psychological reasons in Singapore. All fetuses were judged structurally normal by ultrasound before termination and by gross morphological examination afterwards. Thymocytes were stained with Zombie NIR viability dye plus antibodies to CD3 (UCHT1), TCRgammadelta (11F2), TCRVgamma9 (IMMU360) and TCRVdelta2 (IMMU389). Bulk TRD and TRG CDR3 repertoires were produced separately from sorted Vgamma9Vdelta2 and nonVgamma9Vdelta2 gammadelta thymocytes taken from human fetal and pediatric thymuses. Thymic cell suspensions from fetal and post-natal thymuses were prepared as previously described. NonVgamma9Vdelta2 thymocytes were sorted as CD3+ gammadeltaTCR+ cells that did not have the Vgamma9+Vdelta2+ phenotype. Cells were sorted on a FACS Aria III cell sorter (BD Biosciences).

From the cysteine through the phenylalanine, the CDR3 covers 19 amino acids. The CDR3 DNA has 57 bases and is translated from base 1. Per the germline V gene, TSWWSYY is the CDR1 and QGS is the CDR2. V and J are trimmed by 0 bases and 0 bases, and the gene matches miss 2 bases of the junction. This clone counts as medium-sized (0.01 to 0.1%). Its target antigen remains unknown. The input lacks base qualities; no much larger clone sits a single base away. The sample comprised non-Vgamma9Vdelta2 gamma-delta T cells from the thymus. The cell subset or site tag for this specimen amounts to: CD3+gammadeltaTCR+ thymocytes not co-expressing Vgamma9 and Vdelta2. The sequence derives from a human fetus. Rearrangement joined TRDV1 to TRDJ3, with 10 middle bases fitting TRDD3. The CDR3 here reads CALGELLGDGSWDTRQMFF. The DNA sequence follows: TGTGCTCTTGGGGAACTACTGGGGGATGGCTCCTGGGACACCCGACAGATGTTTTTC.